A selection of T cell receptor beta chains follows, all from one sample in a study of blood T cell repertoires in COVID-19. Profiled with immunoSEQ multiplex PCR; TCRdb holds only in-frame clones, not every one. The data hold 350,000 to 400,000 clones, with 70% to 90% observed a single time. Material for sequencing was PBMCs or T cells enriched from blood (not recorded which). The receptors derive from a woman aged 18-29 years who had recovered from COVID-19. Each CDR3 is given with its conserved first and last residue. The order of the fields is V gene, J gene, clone size, D gene, CDR3 DNA, CDR3 protein. The D gene is left open where the match is weak. Clone size is stated in some rows and not others, as once, few, many or a class when expanded.

v_call: TRBV2
j_call: TRBJ1-5
clone_size: NA
d_call: TRBD1
cdr3_nt: TGTGCCAGCAGTTCGGACAGGGTTGGTCTCGGTACCCAGCATTTT
cdr3_aa: CASSSDRVGLGTQHF

v_call: TRBV3-1/TRBV3-2
j_call: TRBJ1-2
clone_size: NA
d_call: TRBD1
cdr3_nt: TGTGCCAGCAGCCCGGGACAGGGCAGGAGCTATGGCTACACCTTC
cdr3_aa: CASSPGQGRSYGYTF

v_call: TRBV5-5
j_call: TRBJ1-6
clone_size: NA
d_call: NA
cdr3_nt: TGTGCCAGCAGCTTGTCGGGGGGTGACTATAATTCACCCCTCCACTTT
cdr3_aa: CASSLSGGDYNSPLHF

v_call: TRBV29-1
j_call: TRBJ1-4
clone_size: NA
d_call: NA
cdr3_nt: TGCAGCTTCATTACGGGAACAGTTCACCCCGCAAATGAAAAACTGTTTTTT
cdr3_aa: CSFITGTVHPANEKLFF

v_call: TRBV9
j_call: TRBJ2-5
clone_size: NA
d_call: TRBD2
cdr3_nt: TGTGCCAGCAGCGAAAGACTAGCGGGGGGCCAAGAGACCCAGTACTTC
cdr3_aa: CASSERLAGGQETQYF

v_call: TRBV7-2
j_call: TRBJ1-6
clone_size: NA
d_call: NA
cdr3_nt: TGTGCCGTTTTCGACAGCCAGAAGAGCTCCTATAATTCACCCCTCCACTTT
cdr3_aa: CAVFDSQKSSYNSPLHF

v_call: TRBV7-3
j_call: TRBJ2-2
clone_size: NA
d_call: NA
cdr3_nt: TGTGCCAGCAGCCCACAACGCGGGGGCCCGAACACCGGGGAGCTGTTTTTT
cdr3_aa: CASSPQRGGPNTGELFF

v_call: TRBV7-2
j_call: TRBJ1-1
clone_size: NA
d_call: NA
cdr3_nt: TGTGCCAGCAGCTTAGTAATGAACACTGAAGCTTTCTTT
cdr3_aa: CASSLVMNTEAFF

v_call: TRBV3-1/TRBV3-2
j_call: TRBJ2-3
clone_size: NA
d_call: NA
cdr3_nt: TGTGCCAGCAGCCCCCTATCATCAAGTGGCACAGATACGCAGTATTTT
cdr3_aa: CASSPLSSSGTDTQYF

v_call: TRBV7-9
j_call: TRBJ2-7
clone_size: once
d_call: NA
cdr3_nt: TGTGCCAGCAGCTTAGTAGACAGGCCACCCTACGAGCAGTACTTC
cdr3_aa: CASSLVDRPPYEQYF

v_call: TRBV11-3
j_call: TRBJ2-1
clone_size: many
d_call: NA
cdr3_nt: TGTGCCAGCAGCTTAGCTAGCGCCCACGTAAGCGAGCAGTTCTTC
cdr3_aa: CASSLASAHVSEQFF

v_call: TRBV14
j_call: TRBJ2-7
clone_size: NA
d_call: NA
cdr3_nt: TGTGCCAGCAGCGCGCACAGGGTTTTCGAGCAGTACTTC
cdr3_aa: CASSAHRVFEQYF

v_call: TRBV10-3
j_call: TRBJ1-2
clone_size: NA
d_call: NA
cdr3_nt: TGTGCCATCAGTGAGTCGATCACCGAGGTTATTAACTATGGCTACACCTTC
cdr3_aa: CAISESITEVINYGYTF

v_call: TRBV6-5
j_call: TRBJ2-2
clone_size: NA
d_call: NA
cdr3_nt: TGTGCCAGCAGTTACTCGGCCACCGGGGAGCTGTTTTTT
cdr3_aa: CASSYSATGELFF

v_call: TRBV9
j_call: TRBJ1-1
clone_size: few
d_call: TRBD1
cdr3_nt: TGTGCCAGCAGCCTCCACAGGGGGCCGTACACTGAAGCTTTCTTT
cdr3_aa: CASSLHRGPYTEAFF

v_call: TRBV4-1
j_call: TRBJ1-6
clone_size: few
d_call: NA
cdr3_nt: TGCGCCAGCAGCCGACCACAGGGAAGCTCCTATAATTCACCCCTCCACTTT
cdr3_aa: CASSRPQGSSYNSPLHF

v_call: TRBV7-8
j_call: TRBJ2-1
clone_size: NA
d_call: NA
cdr3_nt: TGTGCCAGCACCCACGGGGAATCTTGGGGTGAGCAGTTCTTC
cdr3_aa: CASTHGESWGEQFF

v_call: TRBV4-2
j_call: TRBJ2-1
clone_size: NA
d_call: TRBD2
cdr3_nt: TGTGCCAGCAGCCCTCCTCCTAGCGGTGAGCAGTTCTTC
cdr3_aa: CASSPPPSGEQFF

v_call: TRBV19
j_call: TRBJ2-1
clone_size: NA
d_call: NA
cdr3_nt: TGTGCCAGTAGTAGGGACTTCTCGAATCCGGGCGATGAGCAGTTCTTC
cdr3_aa: CASSRDFSNPGDEQFF

v_call: TRBV6-2/TRBV6-3
j_call: TRBJ2-7
clone_size: NA
d_call: NA
cdr3_nt: TGTGCCAGCAGTTACCCCCGGGAAGCCTACGAGCAGTACTTC
cdr3_aa: CASSYPREAYEQYF

v_call: TRBV19
j_call: TRBJ1-4
clone_size: NA
d_call: TRBD1
cdr3_nt: TGTGCCAGTAGCGGACAGGCGGGGAGGAGTGAAAAACTGTTTTTT
cdr3_aa: CASSGQAGRSEKLFF

v_call: TRBV7-9
j_call: TRBJ1-2
clone_size: NA
d_call: TRBD1
cdr3_nt: TGTGCCAGCAGCCCGGGACAGCTCTATGGCTACACCTTC
cdr3_aa: CASSPGQLYGYTF

v_call: TRBV14
j_call: TRBJ1-5
clone_size: NA
d_call: NA
cdr3_nt: TGTGCCAGCAGCCTGGCCGGGGGAAATCAGCCCCAGCATTTT
cdr3_aa: CASSLAGGNQPQHF

v_call: TRBV9
j_call: TRBJ1-3
clone_size: NA
d_call: NA
cdr3_nt: TGTGCCAGCAGCCCTCTGGGCCTGAGCTCTGGAAACACCATATATTTT
cdr3_aa: CASSPLGLSSGNTIYF

v_call: TRBV6-5
j_call: TRBJ2-1
clone_size: NA
d_call: TRBD1
cdr3_nt: TGTGCGACGAAGGGGGCGAGCTCCTACAATGAGCAGTTCTTC
cdr3_aa: CATKGASSYNEQFF

v_call: TRBV6-5
j_call: TRBJ2-5
clone_size: NA
d_call: TRBD1
cdr3_nt: TGTGCCAGCAGCACGCGGGACAGGGAAACTGAGACCCAGTACTTC
cdr3_aa: CASSTRDRETETQYF

v_call: TRBV4-3
j_call: TRBJ1-1
clone_size: few
d_call: TRBD1
cdr3_nt: TGCGCCAGCCGGAACAGGGGGGCTTGGGCTGAAGCTTTCTTT
cdr3_aa: CASRNRGAWAEAFF

v_call: TRBV30
j_call: TRBJ1-1
clone_size: NA
d_call: NA
cdr3_nt: TGTGCCTGGAGTGAGCCCCCTGAAGGAGACACTGAAGCTTTCTTT
cdr3_aa: CAWSEPPEGDTEAFF

v_call: TRBV27
j_call: TRBJ2-7
clone_size: few
d_call: NA
cdr3_nt: TGTGCCAGCAGTTTTACTAGACAGGCATACGAGCAGTACTTC
cdr3_aa: CASSFTRQAYEQYF

v_call: TRBV5-4
j_call: TRBJ2-7
clone_size: few
d_call: NA
cdr3_nt: TGTGCCAGCAGCACTGACTCGTATACCTACGAGCAGTACTTC
cdr3_aa: CASSTDSYTYEQYF

v_call: TRBV4-2
j_call: TRBJ1-2
clone_size: once
d_call: TRBD1
cdr3_nt: TGTGCCAGCAGCCACAGGGACAGATACCTCTATGGCTACACCTTC
cdr3_aa: CASSHRDRYLYGYTF

v_call: TRBV3-1/TRBV3-2
j_call: TRBJ1-5
clone_size: NA
d_call: NA
cdr3_nt: TGTGCCAGCAGCCGCACCGGGGGAGGCAATCAGCCCCAGCATTTT
cdr3_aa: CASSRTGGGNQPQHF

v_call: TRBV7-9
j_call: TRBJ2-1
clone_size: NA
d_call: NA
cdr3_nt: TGTGCCAGCAGCCTGTCCAGGGCTATAGGGTTCTTC
cdr3_aa: CASSLSRAIGFF

v_call: TRBV29-1
j_call: TRBJ2-7
clone_size: NA
d_call: NA
cdr3_nt: TGCAGCGCCGCCGGGACAAGGACTTACGAGCAGTACTTC
cdr3_aa: CSAAGTRTYEQYF

v_call: TRBV7-9
j_call: TRBJ1-1
clone_size: NA
d_call: NA
cdr3_nt: TGTGCCAGCAGCTCGACGGGGGAGACTGAAGCTTTCTTT
cdr3_aa: CASSSTGETEAFF

v_call: TRBV19
j_call: TRBJ1-2
clone_size: NA
d_call: NA
cdr3_nt: TGTGCCAGTATGGAGCTAACCTATCCTCGATACGGCTACACCTTC
cdr3_aa: CASMELTYPRYGYTF

v_call: TRBV5-5
j_call: TRBJ2-3
clone_size: NA
d_call: NA
cdr3_nt: TGTGCCAGCAGTCTCCTTCGAGATACGCAGTATTTT
cdr3_aa: CASSLLRDTQYF

v_call: TRBV5-1
j_call: TRBJ1-5
clone_size: NA
d_call: TRBD1
cdr3_nt: TGCGCCAGCAGCCCACAGGGGGGGAGCAATCAGCCCCAGCATTTT
cdr3_aa: CASSPQGGSNQPQHF

v_call: TRBV11-2
j_call: TRBJ1-2
clone_size: NA
d_call: NA
cdr3_nt: TGTGCCAGCAGCTTAGGAAGCAGGGGTGGCTATGGCTACACCTTC
cdr3_aa: CASSLGSRGGYGYTF

v_call: TRBV14
j_call: TRBJ1-6
clone_size: NA
d_call: NA
cdr3_nt: TGTGCCAGTAAGACCGGGACACACAATTCACCCCTCCACTTT
cdr3_aa: CASKTGTHNSPLHF

v_call: TRBV11-2
j_call: TRBJ2-7
clone_size: NA
d_call: NA
cdr3_nt: TGTGCCAGCAGCTTAGATCCACAGGGAACCTACGAGCAGTACTTC
cdr3_aa: CASSLDPQGTYEQYF

v_call: TRBV5-1
j_call: TRBJ1-4
clone_size: NA
d_call: NA
cdr3_nt: TGCGCCAGCAGCTTGCCAACCCGGGGGGGGGCTAATGAAAAACTGTTTTTT
cdr3_aa: CASSLPTRGGANEKLFF

v_call: TRBV28
j_call: TRBJ1-3
clone_size: NA
d_call: NA
cdr3_nt: TGTGCCAGCAGTTTCTTACAGGTCTCTGGAAACACCATATATTTT
cdr3_aa: CASSFLQVSGNTIYF

v_call: TRBV7-2
j_call: TRBJ2-3
clone_size: NA
d_call: TRBD2
cdr3_nt: TGTGCCAGCAGCCTTAGCGGGGGGGCCAACACAGATACGCAGTATTTT
cdr3_aa: CASSLSGGANTDTQYF

v_call: TRBV9
j_call: TRBJ1-5
clone_size: once
d_call: TRBD1
cdr3_nt: TGTGCCAGCAGCGTAGGAGACAGGGTAGGACCCCAGCATTTT
cdr3_aa: CASSVGDRVGPQHF

v_call: TRBV27
j_call: TRBJ1-2
clone_size: NA
d_call: TRBD1
cdr3_nt: TGTGCCAGCAGTCCGCAAAGACAGGGCTACGGCTACACCTTC
cdr3_aa: CASSPQRQGYGYTF

v_call: TRBV25-1
j_call: TRBJ2-7
clone_size: NA
d_call: TRBD1
cdr3_nt: TGTGCCAGCAGTACGGCCGGGACAGGGGGCAAGGAGTACTTC
cdr3_aa: CASSTAGTGGKEYF